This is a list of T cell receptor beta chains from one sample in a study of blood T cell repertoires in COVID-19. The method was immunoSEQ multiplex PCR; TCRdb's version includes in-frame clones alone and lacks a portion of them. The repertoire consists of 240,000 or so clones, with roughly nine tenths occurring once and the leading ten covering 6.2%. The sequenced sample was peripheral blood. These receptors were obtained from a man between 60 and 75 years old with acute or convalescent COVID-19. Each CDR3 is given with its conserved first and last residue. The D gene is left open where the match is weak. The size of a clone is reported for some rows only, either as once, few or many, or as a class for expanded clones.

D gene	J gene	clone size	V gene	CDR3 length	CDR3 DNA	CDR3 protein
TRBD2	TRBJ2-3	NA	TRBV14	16	TGTGCCAGCAGCGCCCGGACTAGCAGCAGCACAGATACGCAGTATTTT	CASSARTSSSTDTQYF
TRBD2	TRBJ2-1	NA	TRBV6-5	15	TGTGCCAGCAGTCGCCGGGATAGCGGGAGATATGAGCAGTTCTTC	CASSRRDSGRYEQFF
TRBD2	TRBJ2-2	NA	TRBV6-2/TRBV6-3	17	TGTGCCAGCAGCTTGGGACTAGCGGGAGACGTCACCGGGGAGCTGTTTTTT	CASSLGLAGDVTGELFF
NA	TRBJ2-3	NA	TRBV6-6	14	TGTGCCAGCAGTTACCCACAGCGCACAGATACGCAGTATTTT	CASSYPQRTDTQYF
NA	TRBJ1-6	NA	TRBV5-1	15	TGCGCCAGCAGCCTGGGGGCAGAGTATAATTCACCCCTCCACTTT	CASSLGAEYNSPLHF
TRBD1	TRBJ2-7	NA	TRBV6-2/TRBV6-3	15	TGTGCCAGCAGTTACTTAGACAGGGGGCGAGGTGAGCAGTACTTC	CASSYLDRGRGEQYF
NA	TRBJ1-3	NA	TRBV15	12	TGTGCCACCAGCGGGGGCGGAAACACCATATATTTT	CATSGGGNTIYF
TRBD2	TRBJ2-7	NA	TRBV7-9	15	TGTGCCAGCAGCGGGACTAGCGGTCCCTCCTACGAGCAGTACTTC	CASSGTSGPSYEQYF
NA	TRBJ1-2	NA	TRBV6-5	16	TGTGCCAGCAGTTACTCGACCCCGGACAAGAACTATGGCTACACCTTC	CASSYSTPDKNYGYTF
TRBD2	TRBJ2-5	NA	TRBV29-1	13	TGCAGCACTAGGAAGTCGGGGGGGGAGACCCAGTACTTC	CSTRKSGGETQYF
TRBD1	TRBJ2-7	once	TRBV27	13	TGTGCCAGCAGTTCGACAGGGCCCTACGAGCAGTACTTC	CASSSTGPYEQYF
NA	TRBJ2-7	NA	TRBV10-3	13	TGTGCCGTCTTAGCGTTGAGCTCCTACGAGCAGTACTTC	CAVLALSSYEQYF
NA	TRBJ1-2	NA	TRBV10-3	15	TGTGCCATCAGGGGAGGGGTAGGGTTAGGAGGCGGCTACACCTTC	CAIRGGVGLGGGYTF
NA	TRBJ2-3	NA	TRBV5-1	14	TGCGCCAGCAGCTTGGTGCTAGCGACAGATACGCAGTATTTT	CASSLVLATDTQYF
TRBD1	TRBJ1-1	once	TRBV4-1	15	TGCGCCAGCAGCCGAAGGGACAGAAGAAACACTGAAGCTTTCTTT	CASSRRDRRNTEAFF
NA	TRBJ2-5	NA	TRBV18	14	TGTGCCAGCTCACCTACAGCCCTTGAGGAGACCCAGTACTTC	CASSPTALEETQYF